The clone carrying this T cell receptor beta chain was picked up one time. The sample belongs to a study of shared clonotypes between healthy human individuals. Cells designated naive CD8 were CD45RO-negative and were positively selected for CCR7, with terminally differentiated effector memory CD45RA+ cells excluded. Healthy HIV-negative adults without recent acute infections or vaccinations served as donors. The assay was immunoSEQ multiplex PCR, and TCRdb's table has in-frame clones only and misses some. The sample consists of roughly 2 million clones, about 95% of them appearing once. Trimming removed 0 bases at V and 3 bases at J, with 12 bases between. The CDR3 has 15 residues. From germline, CDR1 is MGHRA and CDR2 YSYEKL.

This receptor was taken from a man younger than 30 in good health. The chain uses TRBV4-1 and TRBJ2-7; D gene ambiguous. Sample: naive CD8+ T cells sorted from blood. CDR3 region: CASSQDGMGYYEQYF. The CDR3 nucleotides read TGCGCCAGCAGCCAAGATGGAATGGGATACTACGAGCAGTACTTC.